This TCR beta chain comes out of a study of metastatic and nonmetastatic thyroid tumors. Across the whole study: Across peripheral blood and tumor or nodule tissue samples taken from malignant and benign thyroid patients, the repertoires were compared with one another. Study-wide results and limits: Relative to benign nodules, malignant thyroid tumors were reportedly characterized by significantly elevated TCR beta diversity in blood and tumor.

Until they underwent thyroid surgery, no patient had received any treatment. A remark on this clone: Its specificity is unknown.

Original processing methods: Clinicopathological groups of papillary thyroid cancer showed CDR3 differences that were used to build a distant-metastasis classifier. Through MiXCR, TCRdb re-clonotyped the PCR reads. What appears here as the V and J calls and clone size reflects TCRdb's work, not the paper's. The sample lists about 43,000 clones, 20% to 25% occurring once. V lost 6 bases and J lost 3, with 12 bases in between. CDR1 is MNHEY and CDR2 is SMNVEV in the germline V gene (reference sequence). This CDR3 has 13 residues. Sequencing used tumor tissue. The sequence was obtained from a female donor with papillary thyroid cancer or a benign thyroid nodule (not recorded which). Some clones in this sample may be carry-over from other donors' samples. This chain joins TRBV27 and TRBJ2-7; no reliable D call. DNA of the CDR3: TGTGCCAGCAGCAAAACAAGATTCTACGAGCAGTACTTC. Protein sequence: CASSKTRFYEQYF.